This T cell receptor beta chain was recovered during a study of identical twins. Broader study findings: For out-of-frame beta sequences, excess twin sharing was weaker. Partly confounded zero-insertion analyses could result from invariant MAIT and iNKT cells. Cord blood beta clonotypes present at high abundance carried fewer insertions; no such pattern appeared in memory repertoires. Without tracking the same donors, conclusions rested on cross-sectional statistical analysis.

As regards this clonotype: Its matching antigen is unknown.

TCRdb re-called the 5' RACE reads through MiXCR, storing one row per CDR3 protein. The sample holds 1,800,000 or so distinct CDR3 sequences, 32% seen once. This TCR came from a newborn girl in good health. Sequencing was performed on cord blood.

The CDR3 DNA reads TGTGCCAGCAGCTTACGGGACAAATACAATGAGCAGTTCTTC. Translating it yields CASSLRDKYNEQFF. The V and J genes are TRBV7-2 and TRBJ2-1, with a possible D match to TRBD1 (6 bases). Per the germline V gene, CDR1 is SGHTA and CDR2 is FQGNSA. This CDR3 region has 14 residues. Trimming removed 2 bases from V and 4 bases from J, with 9 bases in between.